This is a list of T cell receptor beta chains from one sample in a study of high-grade serous ovarian cancer treatment subgroups. This table comes from immunoSEQ multiplex PCR, and its TCRdb copy is limited to in-frame clones, with some not included. The sample gives around 4,000 clones, approximately 71% of which show up once; around 12% is in the top ten. Sequenced: tumor tissue. The receptors stem from a human donor with high-grade serous ovarian cancer. Each CDR3 is given with its conserved first and last residue.

V gene,CDR3 protein
TRBV6-5,CASRQGGLTAPLHF
TRBV5-1,CASSLERVPGELFF
TRBV6-5,CASRQGGITDTQYF
TRBV18,CASSRKPLGMEGYTF
TRBV7-8,CASSLSPSYEQYF
TRBV5-4,CASTDSAGSSYEQYF
TRBV19,CASTMTSGAYNEQFF
TRBV7-8,CASSPQSTSLYGYTF
TRBV19,CASTNLAGASTDTQYF
TRBV19,CASRQGGGGYGYTF
TRBV5-1,CASSNLAGGYNEQFF
TRBV11-2,CASSLVGGEQFF
TRBV19,CASSSGLIKTEAFF
TRBV12-5,CASGPRQRGNTGELFF
TRBV4-3,CASSLLLPGQGTTNEKLFF
TRBV5-1,CASSGNMNTEAFF
TRBV10-1,CASSEWETSANEQFF
TRBV7-2,CASSSRQGGGSPLHF
TRBV9,CASSPQGFETQYF
TRBV9,CASRPPDGGYGYTF
TRBV2,CASYMGARNTGELFF
TRBV9,CASSGRDRLTGELFF
TRBV30,CAWTTGAAAFF
TRBV6-1,CASRVVKNTEAFF
TRBV7-2,CASIQAGGETQYF
TRBV7-8,CASSPWTSGDFTDTQYF
TRBV11-1,CASSLVEQHNQPQHF
TRBV10-3,CAISLLAASHSGANVLTF
TRBV27,CASTSSTGSYGYTF
TRBV13,CASSLTQNTEAFF
TRBV7-2,CASSSSSNQPQHF
TRBV5-4,CASSLGQGSDTQYF
TRBV2,CASSGGAGRRTEAFF
TRBV18,CASSPTDRGNYGYTF
TRBV25-1,CASRTGLYNEQFF
TRBV13,CASSPGASEAFF
TRBV4-1,CASSQDLRGGEPQHF
TRBV5-8,CASSLGQLSNEQFF
TRBV27,CASRRSGPAYEQYF
TRBV15,CATSRFRDRDENGYTF
TRBV19,CASSDLYEQYF
TRBV6-5,CASSYSSPGGYGYTF
TRBV18,CASSPYRHATNEKLFF
TRBV27,CASREGPWDSNPYDGYTF